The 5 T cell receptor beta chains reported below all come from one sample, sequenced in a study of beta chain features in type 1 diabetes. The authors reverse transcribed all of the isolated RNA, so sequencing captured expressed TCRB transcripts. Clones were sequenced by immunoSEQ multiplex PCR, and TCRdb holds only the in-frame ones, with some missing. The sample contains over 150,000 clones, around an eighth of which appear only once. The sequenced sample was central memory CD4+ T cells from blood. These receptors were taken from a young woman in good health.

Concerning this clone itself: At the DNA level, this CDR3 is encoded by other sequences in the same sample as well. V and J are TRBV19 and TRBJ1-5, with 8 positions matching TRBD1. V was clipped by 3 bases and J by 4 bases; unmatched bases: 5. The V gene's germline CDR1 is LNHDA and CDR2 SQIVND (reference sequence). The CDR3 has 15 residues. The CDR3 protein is CASSIRTGPNQPQHF. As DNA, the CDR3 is TGTGCCAGTAGTATCAGGACAGGGCCTAATCAGCCCCAGCATTTT.

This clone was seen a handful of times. In DNA form, the CDR3 reads TGTGCCAGCAGTTTATCCGGCGGGACTAGAGGAGCCTACGAGCAGTACTTC. Residues: CASSLSGGTRGAYEQYF. The J gene is TRBJ2-7, the V gene TRBV28; 8 bases align to TRBD2. CDR1 MDHEN and CDR2 SYDVKM come from the germline V gene. The CDR3 loop spans 17 amino acids. J lost 2 bases, V lost 1 base, and 10 bases had no gene match.

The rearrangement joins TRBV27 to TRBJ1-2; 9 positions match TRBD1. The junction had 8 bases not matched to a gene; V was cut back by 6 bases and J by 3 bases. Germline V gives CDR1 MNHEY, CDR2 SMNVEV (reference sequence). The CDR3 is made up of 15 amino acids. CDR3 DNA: TGTGCCAGCAGGGGCGAGGGACAGGGAGACTATGGCTACACCTTC. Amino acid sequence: CASRGEGQGDYGYTF.

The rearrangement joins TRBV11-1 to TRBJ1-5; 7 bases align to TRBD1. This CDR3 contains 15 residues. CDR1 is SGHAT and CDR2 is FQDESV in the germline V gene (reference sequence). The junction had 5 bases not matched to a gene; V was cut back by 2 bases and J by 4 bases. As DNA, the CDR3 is TGTGCCAGCAGCTTAAGCCCGACAGGGAATCAGCCCCAGCATTTT. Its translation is CASSLSPTGNQPQHF.

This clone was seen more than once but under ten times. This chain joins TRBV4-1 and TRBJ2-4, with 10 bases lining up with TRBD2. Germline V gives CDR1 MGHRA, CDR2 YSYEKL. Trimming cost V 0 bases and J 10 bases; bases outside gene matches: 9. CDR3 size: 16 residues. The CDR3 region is CASSQDAGTSVAIQYF. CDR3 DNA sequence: TGCGCCAGCAGCCAAGATGCCGGGACTAGCGTCGCTATTCAGTACTTC.